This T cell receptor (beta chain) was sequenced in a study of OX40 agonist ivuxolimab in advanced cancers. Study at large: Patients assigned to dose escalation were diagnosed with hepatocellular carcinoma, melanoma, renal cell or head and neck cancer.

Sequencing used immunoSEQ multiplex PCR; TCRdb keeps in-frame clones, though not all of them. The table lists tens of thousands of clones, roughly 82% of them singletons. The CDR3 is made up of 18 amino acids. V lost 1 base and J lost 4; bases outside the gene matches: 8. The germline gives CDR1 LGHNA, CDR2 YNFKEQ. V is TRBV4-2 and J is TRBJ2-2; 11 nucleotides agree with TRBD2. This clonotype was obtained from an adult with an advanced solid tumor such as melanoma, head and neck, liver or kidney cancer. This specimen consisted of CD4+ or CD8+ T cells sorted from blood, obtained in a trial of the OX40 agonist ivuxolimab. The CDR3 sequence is CASSQVSGGALGTGELFF. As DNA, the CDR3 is TGTGCCAGCAGCCAAGTTAGCGGGGGGGCACTGGGCACCGGGGAGCTGTTTTTT.